This TCR beta chain was sequenced during a study of shared clonotypes between healthy human individuals. Findings and limits, study-wide: Represented diversity, genetic and exposure-history alike, was limited by few donors.

The CDR3 extends over 14 amino acids. Germline V gene sequence: CDR1 SEHNR, CDR2 FQNEAQ (reference sequence). Trimming stripped 1 base from V and 1 base from J, with 4 bases between. Sequencing used immunoSEQ multiplex PCR; TCRdb keeps in-frame clones, though not all of them. The sample yields roughly 2 million clones, about 95% seen once. Naive CD8 cells comprised CD45RO-negative, CCR7-positively selected cells, excluding terminally differentiated effector memory CD45RA+ cells. Remarks on this clone: Its cognate antigen is unknown. This specimen includes other DNA sequences encoding the same CDR3.

This sequence was found in a man younger than 35 in good health. J is TRBJ2-2 and V is TRBV7-9, with D uncertain. The source material was naive CD8+ T cells sorted from blood. CDR3 region: CASSLEENTGELFF. The CDR3 DNA follows: TGTGCCAGCAGCTTAGAGGAGAACACCGGGGAGCTGTTTTTT. The full variable domain, in which reference TRBV7-9 and TRBJ2-2 provide the parts outside the CDR3, is DTGVSQNPRHKITKRGQNVTFRCDPISEHNRLYWYRQTLGQGPEFLTYFQNEAQLEKSRLLSDRFSAERPKGSFSTLEIQRTEQGDSAMYLCASSLEENTGELFFGEGSRLTVL.